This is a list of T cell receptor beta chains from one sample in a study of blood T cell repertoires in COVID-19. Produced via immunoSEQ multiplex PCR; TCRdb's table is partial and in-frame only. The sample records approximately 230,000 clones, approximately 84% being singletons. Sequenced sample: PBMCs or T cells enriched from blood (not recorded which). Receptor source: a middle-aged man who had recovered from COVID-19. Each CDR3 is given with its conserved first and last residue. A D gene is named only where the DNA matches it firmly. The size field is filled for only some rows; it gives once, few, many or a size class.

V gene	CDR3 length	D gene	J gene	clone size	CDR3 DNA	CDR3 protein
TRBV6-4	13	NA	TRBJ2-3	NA	TGTGCCAGCAGCAGCACTAGCTGGGATACGCAGTATTTT	CASSSTSWDTQYF
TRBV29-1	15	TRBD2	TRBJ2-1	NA	TGCAGCGTTCCTAGCGGATTAAGCTCCTACAATGAGCAGTTCTTC	CSVPSGLSSYNEQFF
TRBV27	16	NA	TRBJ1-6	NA	TGTGCCAGCAGTGGGGGTACAGGGTTTGTAGGTTCACCCCTCCACTTT	CASSGGTGFVGSPLHF
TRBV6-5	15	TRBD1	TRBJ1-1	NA	TGTGCCAGCAGTTACGGGACAGGGGGATATACTGAAGCTTTCTTT	CASSYGTGGYTEAFF
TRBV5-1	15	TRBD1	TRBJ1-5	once	TGCGCCAGCAGCCTGACAGGGGGCTCCGATCAGCCCCAGCATTTT	CASSLTGGSDQPQHF
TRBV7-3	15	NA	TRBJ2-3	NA	TGTGCCAGCAGCTCCCATCCGGGAGAGACAGATACGCAGTATTTT	CASSSHPGETDTQYF
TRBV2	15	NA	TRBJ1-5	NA	TGTGCCAGCAGTGAACTTTTCCCCGGGAGTCAGCCCCAGCATTTT	CASSELFPGSQPQHF
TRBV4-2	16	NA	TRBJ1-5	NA	TGTGCCAGCAGCTTTAAGACAGACCTTAGCAATCAGCCCCAGCATTTT	CASSFKTDLSNQPQHF
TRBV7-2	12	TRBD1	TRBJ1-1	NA	TGTGCCAGCAGCTACGGGACAGGTGCTGCTTTCTTT	CASSYGTGAAFF
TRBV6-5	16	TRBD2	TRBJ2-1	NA	TGTGCCAGCAGTTACGGGGGACTAGCGGGAGGGAATGAGCAGTTCTTC	CASSYGGLAGGNEQFF
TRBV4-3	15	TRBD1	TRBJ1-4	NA	TGCGCCAGCAGCCAAGATTGGGGACAGGGTGATAAACTGTTTTTT	CASSQDWGQGDKLFF
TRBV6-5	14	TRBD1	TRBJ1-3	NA	TGTGCCTGCATCGACAGGGGCTCTGGAAACACCATATATTTT	CACIDRGSGNTIYF
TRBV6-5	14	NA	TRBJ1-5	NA	TGTGCCAGCAGTACCGGGGGTATCAGTCAGCCCCAGCATTTT	CASSTGGISQPQHF
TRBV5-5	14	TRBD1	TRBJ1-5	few	TGTGCCAGCAGTTGGACAGGGCTTTCTCAGCCCCAGCATTTT	CASSWTGLSQPQHF
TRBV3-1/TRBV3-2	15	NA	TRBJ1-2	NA	TGTGCCAGCAGCCAAGCCGGGGGGCCTAACTATGGCTACACCTTC	CASSQAGGPNYGYTF
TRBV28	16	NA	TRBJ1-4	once	TGTGCCAGCACCCTACAAGGGGCAGCAACTAATGAAAAACTGTTTTTT	CASTLQGAATNEKLFF
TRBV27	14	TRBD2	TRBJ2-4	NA	TGTGCCAGCAGCGCCGGGACAGCGGGAGGCATTCAGTACTTC	CASSAGTAGGIQYF
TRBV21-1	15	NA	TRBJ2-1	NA	TGTGCCAGCAGCAGGGGGACAGGGACCTACAATGAGCAGTTCTTC	CASSRGTGTYNEQFF
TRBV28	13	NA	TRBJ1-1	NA	TGTGCCAGCAGTTCTCGGGAGGAGTGGGGAGCTTTCTTT	CASSSREEWGAFF
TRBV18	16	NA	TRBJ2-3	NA	TGTGCCAGCTCACCCCAATTGAGAGGGCGTACAGATACGCAGTATTTT	CASSPQLRGRTDTQYF
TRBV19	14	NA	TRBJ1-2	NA	TGTGCCAGTAGTATAGATCGCGGTAACTATGGCTACACCTTC	CASSIDRGNYGYTF
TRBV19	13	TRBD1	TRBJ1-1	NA	TGTGCCAGCGACAGGGGGCTCGGAACTGAAGCTTTCTTT	CASDRGLGTEAFF
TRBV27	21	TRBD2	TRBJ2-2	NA	TGTGCCAGCAGTTTATCGAGCGGGACTAGCGGGAGTGCAAGGGACACCGGGGAGCTGTTTTTT	CASSLSSGTSGSARDTGELFF
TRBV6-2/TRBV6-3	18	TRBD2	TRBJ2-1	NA	TGTGCCAGCAGTTGGGCCGGGACTAGCGGATCCCGTGGGAATGAGCAGTTCTTC	CASSWAGTSGSRGNEQFF
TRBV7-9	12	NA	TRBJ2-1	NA	TGTGCCAGCAGGGGCCCCAAGAATGAGCAGTTCTTC	CASRGPKNEQFF
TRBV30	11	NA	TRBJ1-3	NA	TGTGCCTGGAGTGTGGCGGACACCATATATTTT	CAWSVADTIYF
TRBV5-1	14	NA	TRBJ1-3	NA	TGCGCCAGCAGCTCCGCCTTACAGGGAAACACCATATATTTT	CASSSALQGNTIYF
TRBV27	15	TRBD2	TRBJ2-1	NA	TGTGCCAGCAGTTCCCTCGGAGCGGGGGAGTTACAGCAGTTCTTC	CASSSLGAGELQQFF
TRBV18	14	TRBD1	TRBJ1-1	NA	TGTGCCAGCTCACCAGACAGGGGGCGGGCTGAAGCTTTCTTT	CASSPDRGRAEAFF
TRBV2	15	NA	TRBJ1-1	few	TGTGCCAGCAGTGAAAGGAGGGCGCGAGGGACTGAAGCTTTCTTT	CASSERRARGTEAFF
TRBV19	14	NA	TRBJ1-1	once	TGTGCCAGTAGTGTTCTCCCCAGGAGGACTGAAGCTTTCTTT	CASSVLPRRTEAFF
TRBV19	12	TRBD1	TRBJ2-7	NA	TGTGCCAGCCGGGACAGGGTCTTCAAGCAGTACTTC	CASRDRVFKQYF
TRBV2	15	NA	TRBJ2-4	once	TGTGCCACGAGGGGGTCGGGGCTAGCCAAAAACATTCAGTACTTC	CATRGSGLAKNIQYF
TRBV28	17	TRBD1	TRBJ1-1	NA	TGTGCCAGCCCAGGAGGGACAGGGGCAATTGGGAACACTGAAGCTTTCTTT	CASPGGTGAIGNTEAFF
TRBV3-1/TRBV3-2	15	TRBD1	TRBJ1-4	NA	TGTGCCAGCAGCACCTGGACAGGGGGTAATGAAAAACTGTTTTTT	CASSTWTGGNEKLFF
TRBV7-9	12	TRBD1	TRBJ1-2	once	TGTGCCAGCCGAGGACAGGACTATGGCTACACCTTC	CASRGQDYGYTF
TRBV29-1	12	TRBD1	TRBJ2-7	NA	TGCAGCGTTTCTAGACAGGGCTACGAGCAGTACTTC	CSVSRQGYEQYF
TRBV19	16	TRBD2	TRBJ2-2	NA	TGTGCCAGTAGAACCTCTAGCGGTTATGACACCGGGGAGCTGTTTTTT	CASRTSSGYDTGELFF
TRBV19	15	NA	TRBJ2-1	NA	TGTGCCAGTAGTGGGAGACTTCTTTCTGTCAATGAGCAGTTCTTC	CASSGRLLSVNEQFF
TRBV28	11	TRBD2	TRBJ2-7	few	TGTGCCAGCAGTTTGTTCGGGGGGAAGTACTTC	CASSLFGGKYF
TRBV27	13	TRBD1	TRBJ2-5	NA	TGTACCAGCAGTTTACAGGGGTCCGTGGCCCAGTACTTC	CTSSLQGSVAQYF
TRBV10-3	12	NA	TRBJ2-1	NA	TGTGCCATCAGTGAGTCCGCGAATGAGCAGTTCTTC	CAISESANEQFF
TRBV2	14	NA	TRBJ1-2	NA	TGTGCCAGCAGTGTCGGGGGGCTTGGGGTAGGCTACACCTTC	CASSVGGLGVGYTF
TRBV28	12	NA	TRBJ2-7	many	TGTGCCAGCAGTTCCCCGGGGAGCCAGCAGTACTTC	CASSSPGSQQYF
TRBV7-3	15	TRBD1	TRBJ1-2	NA	TGTGCCAGCAGCCCAACACCCGACAGGGTCGAAGGCTACACCTTC	CASSPTPDRVEGYTF
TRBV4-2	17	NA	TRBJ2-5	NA	TGTGCCAGCAGCCAAGATGGGGAGGCTCCGTGGCGAGAGACCCAGTACTTC	CASSQDGEAPWRETQYF
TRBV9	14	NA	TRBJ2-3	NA	TGTGCCAGCAGCGTAGGTGGAGTAACAGATACGCAGTATTTT	CASSVGGVTDTQYF
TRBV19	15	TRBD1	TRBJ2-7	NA	TGTGCCAGTAGTTGGTCGGGACAGGGGGCGGGTGAGCAGTACTTC	CASSWSGQGAGEQYF
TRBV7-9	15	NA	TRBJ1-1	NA	TGTGCCAGCAGCGACCGGTGGGGAGGCGGTACTGAAGCTTTCTTT	CASSDRWGGGTEAFF
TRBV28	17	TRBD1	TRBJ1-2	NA	TGTGCCAGCAGTTTTGGGACAGGTCGAAACTGGGGCTATGGCTACACCTTC	CASSFGTGRNWGYGYTF
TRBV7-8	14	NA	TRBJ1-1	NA	TGTGCCAGCAGCTTAACCGGCGGTAGAACTGAAGCTTTCTTT	CASSLTGGRTEAFF
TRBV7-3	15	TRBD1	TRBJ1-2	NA	TGTGCCAGCAGCCCCGGGACAGGACAGTTCTATGGCTACACCTTC	CASSPGTGQFYGYTF
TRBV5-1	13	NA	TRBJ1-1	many	TGCGCCAGCAGCTTACGGGGAAGCACTGAAGCTTTCTTT	CASSLRGSTEAFF